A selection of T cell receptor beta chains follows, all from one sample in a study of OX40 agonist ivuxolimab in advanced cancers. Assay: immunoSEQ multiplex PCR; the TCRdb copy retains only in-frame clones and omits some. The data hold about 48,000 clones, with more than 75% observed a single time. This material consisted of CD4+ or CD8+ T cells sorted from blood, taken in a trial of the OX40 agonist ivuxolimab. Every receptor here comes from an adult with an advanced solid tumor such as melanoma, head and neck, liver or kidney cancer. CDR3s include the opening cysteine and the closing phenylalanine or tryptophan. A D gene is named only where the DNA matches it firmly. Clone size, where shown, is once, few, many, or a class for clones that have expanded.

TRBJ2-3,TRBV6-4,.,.,TGTGCCAGCAGTGGGGAAGGTACAGATACGCAGTATTTT,CASSGEGTDTQYF
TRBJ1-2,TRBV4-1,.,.,TGCGCCAGCAGCCAACCCCTATCAAGTCCTAACTATGGCTACACCTTC,CASSQPLSSPNYGYTF
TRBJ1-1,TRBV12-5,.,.,TGTGCTAGTGGTTTGGACGGGGGCGCCGTCACTGAAGCTTTCTTT,CASGLDGGAVTEAFF
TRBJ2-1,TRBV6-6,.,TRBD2,TGTGCCGGATTTAGCGGGAGGGCCGGTGAGCAGTTCTTC,CAGFSGRAGEQFF
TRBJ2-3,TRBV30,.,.,TGTGCCTGGAGGAGCGCGGGAAACACAGATACGCAGTATTTT,CAWRSAGNTDTQYF
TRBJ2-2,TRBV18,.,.,TGTGCCAGCTCACGTTACGAGAACACCGGGGAGCTGTTTTTT,CASSRYENTGELFF
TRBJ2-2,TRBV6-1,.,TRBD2,TGTGCCAGCAGTGGCGGGAGGGTCACCGGGGAGCTGTTTTTT,CASSGGRVTGELFF
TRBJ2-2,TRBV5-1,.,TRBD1,TGCGCCAGCAGCTCCGGGACAGGGGGCTTCGGGGAGCTGTTTTTT,CASSSGTGGFGELFF
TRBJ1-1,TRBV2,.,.,TGTGCCAGCAGTACACCGACAGTGAACACTGAAGCTTTCTTT,CASSTPTVNTEAFF
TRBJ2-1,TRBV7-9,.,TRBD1,TGTGCCAGCTTCGACAGGGGGACCGGGTTGCAGTTCTTC,CASFDRGTGLQFF
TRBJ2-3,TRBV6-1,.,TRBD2,TGTGCCAGCAGTGACGTCGTAGCGGGTCCCACAGATACGCAGTATTTT,CASSDVVAGPTDTQYF
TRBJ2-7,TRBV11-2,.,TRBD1,TGTGCCAGCAGCTCAGGGGGCGAGCAGTACTTC,CASSSGGEQYF
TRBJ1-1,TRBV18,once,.,TGTGCCAGCTCACCAACGCAGGGGATACCCGAGACTGAAGCTTTCTTT,CASSPTQGIPETEAFF
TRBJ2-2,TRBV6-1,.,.,TGTGCCAGCAGTGAAATCGCTACGCAGGGTTACACCGGGGAGCTGTTTTTT,CASSEIATQGYTGELFF
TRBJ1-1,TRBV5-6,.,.,TGTGCCAGCAGCTTGAATATGGGTTCTGAAGCTTTCTTT,CASSLNMGSEAFF
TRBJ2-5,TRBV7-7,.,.,TGTGCTAGCAGCCCCGTTGGCAGAAAAGAGACCCAGTACTTC,CASSPVGRKETQYF
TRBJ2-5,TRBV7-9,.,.,TGTGCCAGCAGCTTAGGGGGGCAAGAGACCCAGTACTTC,CASSLGGQETQYF